A single sample is the source of the 5 T cell receptor beta chains below, sequenced in a study of T cell responses to AZD1222 COVID-19 vaccine. The assay was immunoSEQ multiplex PCR, and TCRdb's table has in-frame clones only and misses some. The sample carries some 180,000 clones, 85% to 95% recorded once. Here the sequenced sample was peripheral blood, taken on day 0 of AZD1222 vaccination. These receptors were obtained from an adult in good health.

This rearrangement joins TRBV18 to TRBJ1-1; D is unclear. The CDR3 covers 14 residues. V was pared by 0 bases and J by 2 bases, with 7 bases between. Looked up from germline, CDR1 is KGHSH and CDR2 is LQKENI. This CDR3 is CASSPPSVNTEAFF. For the CDR3, the DNA is TGTGCCAGCTCACCACCGTCGGTTAACACTGAAGCTTTCTTT. The variable domain in full, with the rest retrieved from reference TRBV18 and TRBJ1-1, is NAGVMQNPRHLVRRRGQEARLRCSPMKGHSHVYWYRQLPEEGLKFMVYLQKENIIDESGMPKERFSAEFPKEGPSILRIQQVVRGDSAAYFCASSPPSVNTEAFFGQGTRLTVV.

Only one count was recorded for this clone. The chain carries TRBV7-9 and TRBJ1-5; D gene unclear. This CDR3 is built from 15 residues. V was shortened by 1 base and J by 2 bases, with 9 bases between the two germline ends. Germline CDR1 reads SEHNR; CDR2 reads FQNEAQ (reference sequence). CDR3 nucleotides: TGTGCCAGCAGCTTAGAGGGAGGCGGCAATCAGCCCCAGCATTTT. Protein: CASSLEGGGNQPQHF.

The rearrangement joins TRBV4-3 to TRBJ1-4, with unresolved D. V lost 3 bases and J lost 8, with 10 bases in between. Germline CDR1 and CDR2: LGHNA and YSLEER. CDR3 length equals 13 residues. DNA for the CDR3: TGCGCCAGCAGCCAGGGGAGAGGAGAAAAACTGTTTTTT. Translation: CASSQGRGEKLFF.

The chain joins TRBV29-1 to TRBJ2-5; perhaps TRBD2 as D (5 bases). This CDR3 spans 13 amino acids. V was cut by 5 bases and J by 1 base, with 11 bases left in between. Germline V gives CDR1 SQVTM, CDR2 ANQGSEA. The CDR3 sequence is CSVREFRQETQYF. CDR3 DNA: TGCAGCGTTAGGGAGTTCCGCCAAGAGACCCAGTACTTC. Combining the CDR3 with reference TRBV29-1 and TRBJ2-5 gives the whole variable domain SAVISQKPSRDICQRGTSLTIQCQVDSQVTMMFWYRQQPGQSLTLIATANQGSEATYESGFVIDKFPISRPNLTFSTLTVSNMSPEDSSIYLCSVREFRQETQYFGPGTRLLVL.

This rearrangement joins TRBV4-1 to TRBJ1-5; D gene ambiguous. Looked up from germline, CDR1 is MGHRA and CDR2 is YSYEKL. The V end lost 1 base, the J end lost 6 bases, and 13 bases lay between the germline ends. The CDR3 length is 15 residues. CDR3 amino acids: CASSQGQAGSQPQHF. The DNA of the CDR3 is TGCGCCAGCAGCCAAGGTCAGGCGGGCAGTCAGCCCCAGCATTTT.